This TCR beta chain was profiled in a study of beta chain features in type 1 diabetes. The investigators reverse transcribed all of the isolated RNA, so they sequenced expressed TCRB transcripts. There were approximately 3.7 million reads on average in the naive, central memory and regulatory T cell samples. Libraries were prepared by immunoSEQ multiplex PCR; TCRdb keeps only in-frame clonotypes and omits some of them. The data show roughly 150,000 clones, around 8% seen once. V gave up 3 bases and J gave up 2 bases, with 10 bases separating them. The V gene's germline CDR1 is ENHRY and CDR2 SYGVKD. The CDR3 runs 15 residues. As concerns this clone: As yet, its antigen is unknown.

Purities in excess of 95% were seen in all sorted populations. General study findings and limits: Patients' naive, central memory and Treg TCRB repertoires seemed closer to one another than those of healthy donors.

The chain joins TRBV10-3 to TRBJ1-4; no definite D call. This TCR was sampled from a man aged 18 to 35 in good health. Sequencing was carried out using central memory CD4+ T cells from blood. CDR3 residues: CAISERSGTNEKLFF. CDR3 in DNA: TGTGCCATCAGTGAACGTTCGGGGACTAATGAAAAACTGTTTTTT.